This T cell receptor beta chain was recorded in a study of long-term antiretroviral therapy in people with HIV. At survey level, the immunoSEQ assay was run in its v3.0 version. Only in-frame clones appear in the TCRdb table, and some are missing; sequencing was by immunoSEQ multiplex PCR. Seen here are fewer than 40,000 clones, around 97% observed once, and the top ten hold less than 3%. The CDR3 totals 13 residues. CDR1 and CDR2 from the germline V gene are MNHEY and SMNVEV (reference sequence). V gave up 8 bases and J gave up 4 bases, with 11 bases separating them. The chain combines TRBV27 with TRBJ2-2, with D uncertain. Sequencing used unsorted PBMCs, obtained 6.9 years after starting antiretroviral therapy. The receptor's source is a man aged 25-45 years with HIV. CDR3 bases: TGTGCCAGCGGACGCCATCCCACCGGGGAGCTGTTTTTT. Its protein is CASGRHPTGELFF.